The rows below give T cell receptor beta chains drawn from one sample of a study of early T cells in non-severe SARS-CoV-2 infection. In TCRdb, the 5' RACE reads were re-called with MiXCR into one record per CDR3 protein. In the table there are 70,000 to 85,000 distinct CDR3 sequences, roughly an eighth of which are singletons. Sequences were obtained from whole blood. All receptors derive from an adult who was a healthcare worker with PCR-confirmed SARS-CoV-2 infection or an uninfected control (not recorded which). The CDR3 runs from the conserved cysteine through the conserved F or W. D genes are given only for firm matches. Where a row states a size, it is once, few, many or the class of an expanded clone; other rows omit it.

V gene	D gene	J gene	clone size	CDR3 protein	CDR3 DNA
TRBV6-6	TRBD1	TRBJ2-5	many	CASRDGTGPQETQYF	TGTGCCAGCAGGGACGGGACAGGGCCCCAAGAGACCCAGTACTTC
TRBV7-6	.	TRBJ2-1	few	CASSTPPPPLEQFF	TGTGCCAGCAGCACACCCCCCCCGCCGCTGGAGCAGTTCTTC
TRBV4-1	.	TRBJ2-2	.	CASSQDQLGDTGELFF	TGCGCCAGCAGCCAAGACCAACTCGGGGACACCGGGGAGCTGTTTTTT
TRBV5-1	.	TRBJ1-5	many	CASSLIGGWNQPQHF	TGCGCCAGCAGCTTGATCGGAGGATGGAATCAGCCCCAGCATTTT
TRBV15	TRBD2	TRBJ2-3	many	CATGRLAGEGTDTQYF	TGTGCCACCGGTCGGCTAGCGGGAGAGGGCACAGATACGCAGTATTTT
TRBV7-9	TRBD1	TRBJ1-2	.	CASSLFGTGGSRYGYTF	TGTGCCAGCAGCTTATTCGGGACAGGGGGCTCCCGCTATGGCTACACCTTC
TRBV18	.	TRBJ2-1	few	CASSPTNYNEQFF	TGTGCCAGCTCACCCACTAACTACAATGAGCAGTTCTTC
TRBV6-5	.	TRBJ1-5	few	CASSPGVSNQPQQF	TGTGCCAGCAGTCCGGGGGTTAGCAATCAGCCCCAGCAATTT
TRBV11-2	TRBD1	TRBJ1-2	many	CASTYKAGGYGYTF	TGTGCCAGCACCTATAAGGCAGGGGGTTATGGCTACACCTTC
TRBV27	.	TRBJ2-6	many	CASSPTVRGANVLTF	TGTGCCAGCAGTCCCACTGTGCGAGGGGCCAACGTCCTGACTTTC
TRBV5-6	.	TRBJ2-3	.	CASSLGPPQGITDTQYF	TGTGCCAGCAGCTTGGGCCCCCCCCAGGGAATTACAGATACGCAGTATTTT
TRBV19	.	TRBJ2-2	many	CASRTRGSGELFF	TGTGCCAGTCGTACCAGGGGCTCCGGGGAGCTGTTTTTT
TRBV5-4	.	TRBJ2-1	.	CASSFSMARGQQFF	TGTGCCAGCAGCTTCTCGATGGCTCGGGGCCAGCAGTTCTTC
TRBV3-1	.	TRBJ2-4	few	CASSQERLAKNIQYF	TGTGCCAGCAGCCAAGAAAGACTAGCCAAAAACATTCAGTACTTC
TRBV5-4	.	TRBJ2-1	few	CASTPGGKPYNEQFF	TGTGCCAGCACCCCCGGCGGGAAGCCCTACAATGAGCAGTTCTTC
TRBV4-3	.	TRBJ2-1	few	CASSQDNGEDEQFF	TGCGCCAGCAGCCAAGATAACGGGGAGGATGAGCAGTTCTTC
TRBV6-5	TRBD1	TRBJ1-2	.	CASSFLTGKGYTF	TGTGCCAGCAGTTTCTTGACAGGGAAAGGCTACACCTTC
TRBV5-6	TRBD2	TRBJ2-7	few	CASSRWGGSYEQYF	TGTGCCAGCAGCCGGTGGGGGGGCTCCTACGAGCAGTACTTC
TRBV7-6	TRBD1	TRBJ2-1	many	CASSLLDRFNEQFF	TGTGCCAGCAGCTTATTGGACAGGTTCAATGAGCAGTTCTTC
TRBV11-2	TRBD1	TRBJ2-3	few	CASSLETTGPDTQYF	TGTGCCAGCAGCTTAGAAACGACAGGGCCAGATACGCAGTATTTT
TRBV10-3	.	TRBJ1-5	few	CAISLTNQPQHF	TGTGCCATCAGCCTTACTAATCAGCCCCAGCATTTT
TRBV5-1	.	TRBJ2-7	.	CASSGTGAHEQYF	TGCGCCAGCAGCGGGACCGGAGCCCACGAGCAGTACTTC
TRBV12-3/TRBV12-4	.	TRBJ2-1	.	CASTVYNEQFF	TGTGCCAGCACCGTATACAATGAGCAGTTCTTC
TRBV5-1	.	TRBJ1-1	once	CASSFLVGLGNTEAFF	TGCGCCAGCAGCTTTCTAGTTGGCTTGGGGAACACTGAAGCTTTCTTT
TRBV29-1	.	TRBJ2-2	.	CSALMAGELFF	TGCAGCGCCCTGATGGCCGGGGAGCTGTTTTTT
TRBV10-3	.	TRBJ2-3	.	CAISSGLGATDTQYF	TGTGCCATCAGTTCCGGTCTTGGAGCCACAGATACGCAGTATTTT
TRBV7-2	.	TRBJ2-7	few	CASSLDGFSSYEQYF	TGTGCCAGCAGCTTAGACGGATTCAGCTCCTACGAGCAGTACTTC
TRBV5-5	.	TRBJ2-7	few	CASSLLRGALGEQYF	TGTGCCAGCAGCTTGTTAAGAGGGGCCCTCGGGGAGCAGTACTTC
TRBV5-1	.	TRBJ2-2	few	CASKDMVESGELFF	TGCGCGAGCAAGGACATGGTGGAGTCCGGGGAGCTGTTTTTT
TRBV7-9	.	TRBJ2-5	.	CASSSGPGLQETQYF	TGTGCCAGCAGCTCCGGACCGGGACTCCAAGAGACCCAGTACTTC
TRBV12-3/TRBV12-4	.	TRBJ2-1	.	CASTIIHGALNNEQFF	TGTGCCAGCACCATCATACACGGAGCTCTTAATAATGAGCAGTTCTTC
TRBV2	TRBD1	TRBJ2-5	few	CASSRDRLETQYF	TGTGCCAGCAGTAGGGACAGGCTAGAGACCCAGTACTTC
TRBV12-3/TRBV12-4	.	TRBJ2-3	.	CASSWGAGTDTQYF	TGTGCCAGCAGTTGGGGGGCGGGCACAGATACGCAGTATTTT
TRBV14	.	TRBJ1-1	few	CASSHNTGNAFF	TGTGCCAGCAGCCATAATACAGGGAACGCTTTCTTT
TRBV6-2/TRBV6-3	TRBD2	TRBJ2-7	few	CASRESGRALYEQYF	TGTGCCAGCAGAGAGAGCGGGAGGGCCTTGTACGAGCAGTACTTC
TRBV11-2	.	TRBJ2-3	.	CASSSQGQRTTDTQYF	TGTGCCAGCAGCTCCCAAGGACAGCGCACCACAGATACGCAGTATTTT
TRBV5-1	.	TRBJ2-1	few	CASSSGTYNEQFF	TGCGCCAGCAGCTCCGGGACCTACAATGAGCAGTTCTTC
TRBV6-6	.	TRBJ2-3	many	CASTEGRIDTQYF	TGTGCCAGCACGGAGGGCCGGATAGATACGCAGTATTTT
TRBV6-1	.	TRBJ2-7	few	CASTQGSYEQYF	TGTGCCAGCACTCAGGGGTCCTACGAGCAGTACTTC
TRBV7-8	.	TRBJ2-2	.	CASSPQRAGELFF	TGTGCCAGCAGCCCCCAGAGGGCCGGGGAGCTGTTTTTT
TRBV19	TRBD2	TRBJ2-2	many	CASSAPGGGRYTGELFF	TGTGCCAGTAGTGCCCCTGGGGGAGGGAGGTACACCGGGGAGCTGTTTTTT
TRBV4-1	.	TRBJ1-2	few	CASSSRPGRDYGYTF	TGCGCCAGCAGCTCCCGGCCAGGGAGAGACTATGGCTACACCTTC
TRBV12-3/TRBV12-4	TRBD1	TRBJ2-6	.	CASRRQGAGSGANVLTF	TGTGCCAGCAGACGACAGGGGGCTGGTTCTGGGGCCAACGTCCTGACTTTC
TRBV28	TRBD1	TRBJ2-5	few	CAGQDQETQYF	TGTGCGGGACAGGACCAAGAGACCCAGTACTTC
TRBV12-3/TRBV12-4	.	TRBJ2-2	.	CASSIRSIGELFF	TGTGCCAGCAGTATTAGAAGTATCGGGGAGCTGTTTTTT
TRBV6-5	.	TRBJ2-7	.	CAHGETLYEQYF	TGTGCCCACGGGGAGACACTATACGAGCAGTACTTC
TRBV7-9	.	TRBJ2-5	.	CASSSTQETQYF	TGTGCCAGCAGCTCAACACAAGAGACCCAGTACTTC
TRBV9	TRBD1	TRBJ1-1	few	CASSARQGLMNTEAFF	TGTGCCAGCAGCGCCCGACAGGGTCTTATGAACACTGAAGCTTTCTTT
TRBV3-1	.	TRBJ1-1	few	CASSRSYTTEAFF	TGTGCCAGCAGCCGGTCCTACACCACTGAAGCTTTCTTT
TRBV11-3	TRBD2	TRBJ2-7	many	CASSSTSGRAVEQYF	TGTGCCAGCAGTTCCACTAGCGGGAGGGCCGTCGAGCAGTACTTC
TRBV27	.	TRBJ1-2	.	CASSFAGNDYGYTF	TGTGCCAGCAGTTTCGCGGGTAACGACTATGGCTACACCTTC
TRBV10-3	.	TRBJ2-3	.	CAISEPADTQYF	TGTGCCATCAGTGAGCCCGCAGATACGCAGTATTTT
TRBV7-2	.	TRBJ2-7	.	CASSLLGGMEGYF	TGTGCCAGCAGCTTACTCGGCGGGATGGAGGGCTACTTC
TRBV7-2	TRBD1	TRBJ1-2	.	CASSYRPTGSYGYTF	TGTGCCAGCAGCTACCGCCCGACAGGGAGCTATGGCTACACCTTC
TRBV20-1	TRBD1	TRBJ2-7	.	CSALGQETYEQYF	TGCAGTGCTCTCGGACAGGAGACCTACGAGCAGTACTTC